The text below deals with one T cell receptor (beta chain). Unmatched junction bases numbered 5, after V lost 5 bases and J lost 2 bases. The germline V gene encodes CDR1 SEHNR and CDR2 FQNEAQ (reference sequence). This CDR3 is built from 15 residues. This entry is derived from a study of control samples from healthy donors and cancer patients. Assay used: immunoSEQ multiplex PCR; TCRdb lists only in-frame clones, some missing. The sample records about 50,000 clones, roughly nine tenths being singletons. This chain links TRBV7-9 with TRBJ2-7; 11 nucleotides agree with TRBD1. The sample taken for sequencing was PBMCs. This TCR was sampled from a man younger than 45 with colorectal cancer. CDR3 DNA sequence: TGTGCCAGCAGCAAGGAGGGACAGGGGGCCTACGAGCAGTACTTC. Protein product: CASSKEGQGAYEQYF.